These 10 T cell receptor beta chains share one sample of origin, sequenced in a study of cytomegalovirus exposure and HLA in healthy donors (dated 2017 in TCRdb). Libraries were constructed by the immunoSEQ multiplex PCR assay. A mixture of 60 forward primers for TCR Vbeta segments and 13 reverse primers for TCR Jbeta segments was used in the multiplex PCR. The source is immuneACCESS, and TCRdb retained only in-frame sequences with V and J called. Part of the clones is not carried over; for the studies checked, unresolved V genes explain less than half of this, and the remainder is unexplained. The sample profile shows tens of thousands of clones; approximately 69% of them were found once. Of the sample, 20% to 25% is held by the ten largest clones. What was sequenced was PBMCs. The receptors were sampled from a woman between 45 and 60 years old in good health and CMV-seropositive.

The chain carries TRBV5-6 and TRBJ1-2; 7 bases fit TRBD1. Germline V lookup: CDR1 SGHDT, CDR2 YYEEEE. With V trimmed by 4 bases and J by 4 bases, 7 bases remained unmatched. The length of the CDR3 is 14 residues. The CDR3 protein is CASSPGTARYGYTF. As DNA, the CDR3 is TGTGCCAGCAGCCCGGGGACAGCCCGCTATGGCTACACCTTC.

This CDR3 is CASSFSVGTDTQYF. The CDR3 coding sequence is TGTGCCAGCAGTTTCAGCGTAGGCACAGATACGCAGTATTTT. The rearrangement joins TRBV6-5 to TRBJ2-3; D remains unclear. Germline CDR1 is MNHEY and CDR2 is SVGAGI. The CDR3 contains 14 residues. V was trimmed by 4 bases and J by 1 base, leaving 9 bases between them.

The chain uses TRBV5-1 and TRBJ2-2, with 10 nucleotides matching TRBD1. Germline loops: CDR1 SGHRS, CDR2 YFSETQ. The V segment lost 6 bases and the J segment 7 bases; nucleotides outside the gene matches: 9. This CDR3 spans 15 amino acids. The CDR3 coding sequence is TGCGCCAGCACCTCTCGGACAGGGGGTTTCGGGGAGCTGTTTTTT. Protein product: CASTSRTGGFGELFF. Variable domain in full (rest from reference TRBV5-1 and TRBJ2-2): KAGVTQTPRYLIKTRGQQVTLSCSPISGHRSVSWYQQTPGQGLQFLFEYFSETQRNKGNFPGRFSGRQFSNSRSEMNVSTLELGDSALYLCASTSRTGGFGELFFGEGSRLTVL.

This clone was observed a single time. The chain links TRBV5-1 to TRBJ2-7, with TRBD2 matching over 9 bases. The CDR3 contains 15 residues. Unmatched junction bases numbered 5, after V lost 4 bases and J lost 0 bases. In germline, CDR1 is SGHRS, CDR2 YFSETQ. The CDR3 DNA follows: TGCGCCAGCAGCGAAGCGGGGGGACGCTCCTACGAGCAGTACTTC. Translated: CASSEAGGRSYEQYF.

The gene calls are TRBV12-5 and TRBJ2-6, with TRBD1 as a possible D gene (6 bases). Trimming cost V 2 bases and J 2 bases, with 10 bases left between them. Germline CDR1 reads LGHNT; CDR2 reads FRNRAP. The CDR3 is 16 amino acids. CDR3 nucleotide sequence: TGTGCTAGTGGTTTGTTTACAGGGACTGGGGCCAACGTCCTGACTTTC. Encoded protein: CASGLFTGTGANVLTF.

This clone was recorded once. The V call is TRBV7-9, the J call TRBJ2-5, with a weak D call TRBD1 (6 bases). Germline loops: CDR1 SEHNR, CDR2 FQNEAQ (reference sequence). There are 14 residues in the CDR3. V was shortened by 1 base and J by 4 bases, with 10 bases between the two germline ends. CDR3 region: CASSLVGAGETQYF. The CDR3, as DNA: TGTGCCAGCAGCTTAGTGGGGGCGGGAGAGACCCAGTACTTC.

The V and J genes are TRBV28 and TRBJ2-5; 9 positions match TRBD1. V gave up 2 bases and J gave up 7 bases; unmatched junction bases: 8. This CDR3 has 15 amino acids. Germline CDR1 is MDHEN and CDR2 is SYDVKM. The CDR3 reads CASSLSPQGAATQYF. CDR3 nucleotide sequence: TGTGCCAGCAGTTTAAGCCCACAGGGGGCGGCGACCCAGTACTTC.

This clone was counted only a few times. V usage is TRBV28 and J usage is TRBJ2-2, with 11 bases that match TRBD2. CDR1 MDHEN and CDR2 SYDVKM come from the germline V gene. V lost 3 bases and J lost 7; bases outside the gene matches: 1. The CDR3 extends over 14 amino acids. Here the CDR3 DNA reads TGTGCCAGCAGTTTTGGGACTAGCGGCGGGGAGCTGTTTTTT. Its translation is CASSFGTSGGELFF.

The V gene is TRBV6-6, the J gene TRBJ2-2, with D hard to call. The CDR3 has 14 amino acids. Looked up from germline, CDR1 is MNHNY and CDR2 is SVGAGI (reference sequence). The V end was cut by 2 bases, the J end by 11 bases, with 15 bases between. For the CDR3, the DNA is TGTGCCAGCAGTTACCTACGACTTACCTCAGAGCTGTTTTTT. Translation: CASSYLRLTSELFF.

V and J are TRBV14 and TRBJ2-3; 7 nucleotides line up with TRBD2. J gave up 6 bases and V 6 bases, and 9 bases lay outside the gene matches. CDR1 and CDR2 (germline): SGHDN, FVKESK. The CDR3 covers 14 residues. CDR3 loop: CASSPSGEGDTQYF. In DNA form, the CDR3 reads TGTGCCAGCAGTCCCAGCGGGGAAGGGGATACGCAGTATTTT.